One sample yielded the 3 T cell receptor beta chains listed below, sequenced in a study of blood T cell repertoires in COVID-19. Assay used: immunoSEQ multiplex PCR; TCRdb lists only in-frame clones, some missing. The repertoire includes about 46,000 clones, more than 70% of them detected once, and just over 9.5% sits in the top ten. The sample consisted of peripheral blood. All receptors come from a man aged 45-65 years with active COVID-19.

The chain couples TRBV19 to TRBJ2-7, with a possible D match to TRBD2 (6 bases). This CDR3 region has 14 residues. In germline, CDR1 is LNHDA, CDR2 SQIVND (reference sequence). Between the trimmed V and J ends, which lost 5 bases and 0 bases, there was a span of 11 bases. CDR3 amino acids: CASSPGDSSYEQYF. DNA for the CDR3: TGTGCCAGTAGTCCGGGAGACAGCTCCTACGAGCAGTACTTC.

The chain is built from TRBV10-3 and TRBJ1-1, with 7 bases fitting TRBD1. The CDR3 loop spans 13 amino acids. V shed 10 bases and J 0 bases; nucleotides not matched to a gene: 5. Germline V lookup: CDR1 ENHRY, CDR2 SYGVKD. The CDR3 spells CATRGQMNTEAFF. The CDR3 DNA is TGTGCCACCAGGGGACAGATGAACACTGAAGCTTTCTTT.

This chain uses TRBV4-1 with TRBJ1-1, with D possibly matching TRBD1 (6 bases). There are 14 residues in the CDR3. Per germline, CDR1 MGHRA and CDR2 YSYEKL. V was clipped by 1 base and J by 3 bases, with 9 bases between them. The CDR3 loop is CASSQGAGDTEAFF. The CDR3 DNA reads TGCGCCAGCAGCCAAGGTGCAGGGGACACTGAAGCTTTCTTT.